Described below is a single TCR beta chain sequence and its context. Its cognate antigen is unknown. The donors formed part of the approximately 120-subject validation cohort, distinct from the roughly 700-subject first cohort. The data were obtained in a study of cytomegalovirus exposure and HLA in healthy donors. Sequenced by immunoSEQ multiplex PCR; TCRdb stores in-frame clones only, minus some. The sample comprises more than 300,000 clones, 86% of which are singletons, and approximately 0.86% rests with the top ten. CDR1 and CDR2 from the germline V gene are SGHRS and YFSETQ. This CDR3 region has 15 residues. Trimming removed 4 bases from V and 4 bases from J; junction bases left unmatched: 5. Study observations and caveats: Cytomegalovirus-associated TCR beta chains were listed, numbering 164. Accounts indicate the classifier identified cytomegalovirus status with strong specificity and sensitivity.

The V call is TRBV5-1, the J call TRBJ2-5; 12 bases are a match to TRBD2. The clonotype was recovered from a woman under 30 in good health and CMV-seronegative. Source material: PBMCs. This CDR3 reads CASSPTSGGRETQYF. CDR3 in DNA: TGCGCCAGCAGCCCGACTAGCGGGGGTAGAGAGACCCAGTACTTC.